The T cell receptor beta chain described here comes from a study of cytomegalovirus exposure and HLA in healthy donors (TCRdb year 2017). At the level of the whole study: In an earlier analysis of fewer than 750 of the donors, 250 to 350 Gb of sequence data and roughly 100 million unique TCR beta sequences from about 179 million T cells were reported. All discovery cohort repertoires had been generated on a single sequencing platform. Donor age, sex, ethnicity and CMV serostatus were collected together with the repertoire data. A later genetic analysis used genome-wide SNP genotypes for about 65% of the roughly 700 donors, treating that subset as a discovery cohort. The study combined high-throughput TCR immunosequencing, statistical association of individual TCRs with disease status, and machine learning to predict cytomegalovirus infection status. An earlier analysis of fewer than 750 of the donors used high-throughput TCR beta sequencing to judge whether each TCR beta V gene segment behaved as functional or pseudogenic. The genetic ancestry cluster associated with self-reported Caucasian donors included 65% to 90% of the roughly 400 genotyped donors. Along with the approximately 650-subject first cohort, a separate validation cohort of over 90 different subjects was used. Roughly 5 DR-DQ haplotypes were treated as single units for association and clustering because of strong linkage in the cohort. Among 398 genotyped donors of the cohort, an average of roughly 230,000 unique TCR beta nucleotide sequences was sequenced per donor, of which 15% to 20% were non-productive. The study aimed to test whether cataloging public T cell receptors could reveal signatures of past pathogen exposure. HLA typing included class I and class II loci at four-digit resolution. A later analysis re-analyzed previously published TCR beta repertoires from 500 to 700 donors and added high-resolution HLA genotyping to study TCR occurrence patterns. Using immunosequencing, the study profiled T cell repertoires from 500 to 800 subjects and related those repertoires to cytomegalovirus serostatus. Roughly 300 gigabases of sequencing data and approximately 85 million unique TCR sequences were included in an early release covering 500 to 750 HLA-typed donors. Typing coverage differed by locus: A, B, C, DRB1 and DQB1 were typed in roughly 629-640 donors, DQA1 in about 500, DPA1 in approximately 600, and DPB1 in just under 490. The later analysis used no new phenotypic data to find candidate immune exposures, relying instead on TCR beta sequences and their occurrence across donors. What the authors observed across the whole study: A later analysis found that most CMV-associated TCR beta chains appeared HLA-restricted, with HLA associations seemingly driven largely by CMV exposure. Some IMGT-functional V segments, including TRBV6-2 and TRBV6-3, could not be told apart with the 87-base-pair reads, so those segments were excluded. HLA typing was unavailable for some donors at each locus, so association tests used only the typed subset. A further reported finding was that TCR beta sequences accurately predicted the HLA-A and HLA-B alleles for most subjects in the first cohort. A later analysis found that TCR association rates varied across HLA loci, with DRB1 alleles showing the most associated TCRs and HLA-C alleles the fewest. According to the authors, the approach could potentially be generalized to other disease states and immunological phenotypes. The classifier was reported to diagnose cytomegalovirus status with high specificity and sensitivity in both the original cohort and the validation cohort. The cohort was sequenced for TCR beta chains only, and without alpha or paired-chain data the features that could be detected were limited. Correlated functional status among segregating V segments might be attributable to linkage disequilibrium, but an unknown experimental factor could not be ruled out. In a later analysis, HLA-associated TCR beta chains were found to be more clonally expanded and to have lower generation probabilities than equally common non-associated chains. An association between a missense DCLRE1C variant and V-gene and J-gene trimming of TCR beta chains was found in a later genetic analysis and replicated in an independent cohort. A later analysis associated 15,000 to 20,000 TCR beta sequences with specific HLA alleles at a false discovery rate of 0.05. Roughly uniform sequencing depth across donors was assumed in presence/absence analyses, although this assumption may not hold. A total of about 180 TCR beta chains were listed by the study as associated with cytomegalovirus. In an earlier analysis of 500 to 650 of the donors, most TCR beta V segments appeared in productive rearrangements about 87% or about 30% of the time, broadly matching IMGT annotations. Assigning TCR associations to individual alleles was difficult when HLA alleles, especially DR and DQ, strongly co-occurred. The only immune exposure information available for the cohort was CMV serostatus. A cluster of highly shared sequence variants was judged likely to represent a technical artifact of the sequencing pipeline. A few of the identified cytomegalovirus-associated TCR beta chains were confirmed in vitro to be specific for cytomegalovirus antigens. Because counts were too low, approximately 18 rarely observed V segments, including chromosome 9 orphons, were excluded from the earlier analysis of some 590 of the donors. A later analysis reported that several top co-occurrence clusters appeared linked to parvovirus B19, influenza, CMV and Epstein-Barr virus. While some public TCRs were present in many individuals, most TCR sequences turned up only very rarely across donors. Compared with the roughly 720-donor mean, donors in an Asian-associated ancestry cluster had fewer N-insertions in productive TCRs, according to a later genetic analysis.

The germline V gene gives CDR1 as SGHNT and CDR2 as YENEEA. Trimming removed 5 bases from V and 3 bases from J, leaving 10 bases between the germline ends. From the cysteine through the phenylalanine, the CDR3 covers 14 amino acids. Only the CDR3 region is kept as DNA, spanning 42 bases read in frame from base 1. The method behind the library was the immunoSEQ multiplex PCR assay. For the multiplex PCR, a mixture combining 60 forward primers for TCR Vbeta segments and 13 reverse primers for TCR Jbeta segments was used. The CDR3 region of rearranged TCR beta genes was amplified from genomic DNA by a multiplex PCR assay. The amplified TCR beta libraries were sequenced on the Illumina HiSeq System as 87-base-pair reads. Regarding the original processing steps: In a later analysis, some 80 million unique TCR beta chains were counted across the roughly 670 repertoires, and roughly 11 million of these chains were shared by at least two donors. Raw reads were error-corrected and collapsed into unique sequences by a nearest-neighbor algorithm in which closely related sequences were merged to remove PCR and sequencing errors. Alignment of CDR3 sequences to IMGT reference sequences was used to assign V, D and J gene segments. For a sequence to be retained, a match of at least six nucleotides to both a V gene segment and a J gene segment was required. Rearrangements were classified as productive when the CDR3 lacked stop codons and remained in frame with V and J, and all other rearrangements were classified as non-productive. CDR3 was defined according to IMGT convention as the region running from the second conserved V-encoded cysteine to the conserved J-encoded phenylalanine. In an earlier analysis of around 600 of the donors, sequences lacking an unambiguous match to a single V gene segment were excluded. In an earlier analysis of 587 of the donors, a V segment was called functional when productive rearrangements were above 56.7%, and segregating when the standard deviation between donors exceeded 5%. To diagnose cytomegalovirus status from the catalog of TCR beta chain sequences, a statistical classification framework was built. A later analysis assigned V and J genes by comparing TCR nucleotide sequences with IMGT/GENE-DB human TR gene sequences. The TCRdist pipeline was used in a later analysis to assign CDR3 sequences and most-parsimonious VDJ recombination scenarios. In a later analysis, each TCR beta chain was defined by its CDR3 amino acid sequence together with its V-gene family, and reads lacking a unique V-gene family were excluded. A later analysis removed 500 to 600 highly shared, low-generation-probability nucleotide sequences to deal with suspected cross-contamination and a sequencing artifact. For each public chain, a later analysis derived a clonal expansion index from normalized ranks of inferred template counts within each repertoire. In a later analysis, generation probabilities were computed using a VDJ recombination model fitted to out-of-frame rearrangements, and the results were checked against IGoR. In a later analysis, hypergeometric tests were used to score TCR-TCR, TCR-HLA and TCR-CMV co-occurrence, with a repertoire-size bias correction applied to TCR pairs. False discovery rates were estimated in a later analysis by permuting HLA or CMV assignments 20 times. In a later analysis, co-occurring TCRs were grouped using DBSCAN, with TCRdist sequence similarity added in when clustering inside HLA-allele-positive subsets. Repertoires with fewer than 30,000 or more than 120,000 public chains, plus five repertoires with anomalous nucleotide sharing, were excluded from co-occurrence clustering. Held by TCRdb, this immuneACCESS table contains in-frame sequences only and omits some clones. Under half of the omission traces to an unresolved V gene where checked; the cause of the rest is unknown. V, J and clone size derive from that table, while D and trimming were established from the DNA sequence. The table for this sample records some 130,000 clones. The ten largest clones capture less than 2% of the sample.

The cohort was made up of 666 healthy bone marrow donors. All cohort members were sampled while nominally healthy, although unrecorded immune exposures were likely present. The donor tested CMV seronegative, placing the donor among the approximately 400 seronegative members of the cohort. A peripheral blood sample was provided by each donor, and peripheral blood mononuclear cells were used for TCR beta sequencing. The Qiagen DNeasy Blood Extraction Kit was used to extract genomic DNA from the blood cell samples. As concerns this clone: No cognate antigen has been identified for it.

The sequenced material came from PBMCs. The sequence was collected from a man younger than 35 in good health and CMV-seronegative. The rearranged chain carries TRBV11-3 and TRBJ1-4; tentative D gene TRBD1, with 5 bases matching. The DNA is TGTGCCAGCAGCCCCAGGGCGGCTAATGAAAAACTGTTTTTT. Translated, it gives CASSPRAANEKLFF.